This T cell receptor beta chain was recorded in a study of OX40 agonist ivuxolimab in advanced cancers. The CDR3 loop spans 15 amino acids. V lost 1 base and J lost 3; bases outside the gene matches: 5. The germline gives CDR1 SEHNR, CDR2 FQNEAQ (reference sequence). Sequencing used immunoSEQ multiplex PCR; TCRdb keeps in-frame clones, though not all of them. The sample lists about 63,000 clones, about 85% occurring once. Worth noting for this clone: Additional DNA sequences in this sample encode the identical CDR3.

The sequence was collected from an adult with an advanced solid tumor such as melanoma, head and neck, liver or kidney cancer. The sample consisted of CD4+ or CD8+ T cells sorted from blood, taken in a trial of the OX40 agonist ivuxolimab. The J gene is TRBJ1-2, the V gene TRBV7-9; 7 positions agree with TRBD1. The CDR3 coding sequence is TGTGCCAGCAGCTTAGGGCAGGGGGTCGACTATGGCTACACCTTC. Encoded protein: CASSLGQGVDYGYTF. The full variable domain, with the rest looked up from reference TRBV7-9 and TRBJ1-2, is DTGVSQNPRHKITKRGQNVTFRCDPISEHNRLYWYRQTLGQGPEFLTYFQNEAQLEKSRLLSDRFSAERPKGSFSTLEIQRTEQGDSAMYLCASSLGQGVDYGYTFGSGTRLTVV.